This record covers a single T cell receptor beta chain. The data derive from a study of control samples from healthy donors and cancer patients. Clones were read by immunoSEQ multiplex PCR, and TCRdb kept only the in-frame ones, dropping some. The sample has approximately 84,000 clones, around 80% seen once. Trimming took 1 base from V and 8 from J, leaving 11 bases between them. Germline assignment: CDR1 LGHDT and CDR2 YNNKEL (reference sequence). The CDR3 is 13 amino acids. The sample comprised blood. The genes are TRBV3-1 (or the pseudogene TRBV3-2) and TRBJ1-1; D is perhaps TRBD1 (5 bases). The sequence came from a woman aged 60-75 years in good health. The CDR3 DNA is TGTGCCAGCAGCCAAGTGGTGGGGGTCGAAGCTTTCTTT. Its translation is CASSQVVGVEAFF.